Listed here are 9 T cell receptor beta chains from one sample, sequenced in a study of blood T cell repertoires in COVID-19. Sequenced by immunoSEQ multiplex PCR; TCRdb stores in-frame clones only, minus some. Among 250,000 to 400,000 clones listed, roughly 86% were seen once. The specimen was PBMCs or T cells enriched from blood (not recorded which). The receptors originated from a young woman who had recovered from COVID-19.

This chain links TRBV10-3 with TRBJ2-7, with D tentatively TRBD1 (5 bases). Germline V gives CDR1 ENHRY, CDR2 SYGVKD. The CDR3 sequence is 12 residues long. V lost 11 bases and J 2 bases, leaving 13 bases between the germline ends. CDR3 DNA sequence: TGTGCCGCCCAGGGTTCCGCCTACGAGCAGTACTTC. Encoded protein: CAAQGSAYEQYF.

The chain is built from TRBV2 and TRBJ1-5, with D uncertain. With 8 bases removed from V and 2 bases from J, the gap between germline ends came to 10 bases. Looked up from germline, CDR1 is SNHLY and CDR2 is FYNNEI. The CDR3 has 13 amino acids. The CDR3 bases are TGTGCCAGCGGTTTAGCGGGCAATCAGCCCCAGCATTTT. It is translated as CASGLAGNQPQHF.

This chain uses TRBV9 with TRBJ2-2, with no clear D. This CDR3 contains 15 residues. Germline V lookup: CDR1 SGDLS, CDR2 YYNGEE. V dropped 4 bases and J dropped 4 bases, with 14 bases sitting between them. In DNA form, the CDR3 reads TGTGCCAGCAGCCCCGAGGCCGGAACCACCGGGGAGCTGTTTTTT. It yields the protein CASSPEAGTTGELFF. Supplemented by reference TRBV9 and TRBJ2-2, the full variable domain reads DSGVTQTPKHLITATGQRVTLRCSPRSGDLSVYWYQQSLDQGLQFLIQYYNGEERAKGNILERFSAQQFPDLHSELNLSSLELGDSALYFCASSPEAGTTGELFFGEGSRLTVL.

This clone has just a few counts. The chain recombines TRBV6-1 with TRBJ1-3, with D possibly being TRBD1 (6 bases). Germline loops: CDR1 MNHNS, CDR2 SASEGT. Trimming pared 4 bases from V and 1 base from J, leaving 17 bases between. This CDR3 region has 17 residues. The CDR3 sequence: CASSARQVGGSGNTIYF. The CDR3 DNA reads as TGTGCCAGCAGTGCCAGACAGGTTGGTGGTTCTGGAAACACCATATATTTT.

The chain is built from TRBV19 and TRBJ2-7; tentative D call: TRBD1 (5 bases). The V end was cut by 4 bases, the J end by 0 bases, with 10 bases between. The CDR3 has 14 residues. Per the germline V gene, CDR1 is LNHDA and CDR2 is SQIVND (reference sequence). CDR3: CASSKRTLSYEQYF. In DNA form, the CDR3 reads TGTGCCAGTAGTAAAAGGACACTCTCCTACGAGCAGTACTTC. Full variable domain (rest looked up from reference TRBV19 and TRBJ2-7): DGGITQSPKYLFRKEGQNVTLSCEQNLNHDAMYWYRQDPGQGLRLIYYSQIVNDFQKGDIAEGYSVSREKKESFPLTVTSAQKNPTAFYLCASSKRTLSYEQYFGPGTRLTVT.

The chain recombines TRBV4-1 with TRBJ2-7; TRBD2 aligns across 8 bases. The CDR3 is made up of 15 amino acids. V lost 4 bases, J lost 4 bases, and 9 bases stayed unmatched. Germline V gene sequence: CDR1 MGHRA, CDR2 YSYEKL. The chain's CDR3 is CASSPGLGFGYEQYF. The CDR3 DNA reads TGCGCCAGCAGCCCGGGACTAGGGTTTGGATACGAGCAGTACTTC.

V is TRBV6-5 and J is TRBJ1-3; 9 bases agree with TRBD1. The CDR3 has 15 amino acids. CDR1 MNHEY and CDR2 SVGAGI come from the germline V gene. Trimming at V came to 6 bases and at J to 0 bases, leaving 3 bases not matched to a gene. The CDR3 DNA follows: TGTGCCAGCAGCCGGGGACAGGGCTCTGGAAACACCATATATTTT. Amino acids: CASSRGQGSGNTIYF.

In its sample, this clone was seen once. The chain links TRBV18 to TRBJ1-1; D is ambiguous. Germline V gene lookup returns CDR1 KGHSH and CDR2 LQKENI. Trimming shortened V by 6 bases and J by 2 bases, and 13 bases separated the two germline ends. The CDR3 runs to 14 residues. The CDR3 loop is CASSSGMVNTEAFF. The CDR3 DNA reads TGTGCCAGCTCCTCGGGGATGGTTAACACTGAAGCTTTCTTT.

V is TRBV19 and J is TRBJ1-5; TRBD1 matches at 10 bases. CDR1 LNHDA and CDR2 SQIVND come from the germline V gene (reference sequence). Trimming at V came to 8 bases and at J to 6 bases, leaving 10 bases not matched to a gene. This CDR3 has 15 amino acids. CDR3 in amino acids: CASVDRGHYGQPQHF. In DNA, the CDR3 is TGTGCCAGTGTAGACAGGGGGCATTATGGTCAGCCCCAGCATTTT.